This entry concerns a single TCR beta chain. Its specificity is unknown. V lost 2 bases to trimming and J lost 2 bases, with 10 bases between them. Germline values: CDR1 ENHRY, CDR2 SYGVKD. This CDR3 has 14 amino acids. Unique molecular identifiers were present in the TCR beta cDNA libraries. Each sample of about 0.95 to 11 million input T cells yielded approximately 500,000 cDNA molecules, so each molecule approximated one T cell. In TCRdb, the PCR reads were re-called with MiXCR into one record per CDR3 protein. The table has about 810,000 distinct CDR3 sequences, about 53% seen once. These data are taken from a study of post-analysis software for immune sequencing data. Study overall: Recorded subtypes: relapsing-remitting, secondary progressive, progressive-relapsing; some patients unannotated. Whole-study results and caveats: Four or five TRBV segments, TRBV5-6, TRBV5-1 and TRBV20-1 among them, were found more frequent in patients than controls. Batch-mates among the samples co-clustered strongly by F measure. Diversity measured as normalized Chao1 was significantly lower in multiple sclerosis patients than in controls.

This chain joins TRBV10-3 and TRBJ2-7; D not resolved. The sequencing input was blood. This receptor was taken from a girl aged 5-17 years with multiple sclerosis. The CDR3 DNA reads TGTGCCATCAGTGAGGCCCCGGCCGCCTACGAGCAGTACTTC. It yields the protein CAISEAPAAYEQYF.